The 2 T cell receptor beta chains given below trace back to one sample, sequenced in a study of blood T cells in healthy people across ages. The second PCR ran roughly 6 to 11 cycles with a sample-barcoded 5' primer and J-beta primers. TCRdb analysed the 5' RACE reads with MiXCR anew, one entry per CDR3 protein. The table includes around 2 million distinct CDR3 sequences, about two fifths detected once. Sequencing was done on a sample of blood. These receptors were obtained from a human donor in good health.

This clonotype was observed a handful of times. The chain employs TRBV12-3 or TRBV12-4 and TRBJ2-7; TRBD1 agrees at 7 bases. Trimming took 5 bases from V and 5 from J; bases not matched to a gene: 9. The CDR3 sequence is 14 residues long. The CDR3, as DNA: TGTGCCAGCAGTCGGACAGGAACCCTCGACGAGCAGTACTTC. Translated, it gives CASSRTGTLDEQYF.

The rearrangement uses TRBV7-2 and TRBJ2-1; D not resolved. This CDR3 contains 16 residues. Germline CDR1 reads SGHTA; CDR2 reads FQGNSA. Trimming removed 1 base at V and 2 bases at J, with 12 bases between. The CDR3 protein is CASSLGKSRPYNEQFF. CDR3 DNA sequence: TGTGCCAGCAGCTTAGGCAAATCGCGCCCCTACAATGAGCAGTTCTTC.